This TCR beta chain was identified in a study of cytomegalovirus exposure and HLA in healthy donors. Study-wide context: The Caucasian-associated ancestry cluster contained about four fifths of the 398 genotyped donors.

A multiplex PCR was run with 60 Vbeta primers and 13 Jbeta primers. Using immunoSEQ multiplex PCR, the repertoire was profiled, and TCRdb retains in-frame clones only, with some absent. The table records approximately 260,000 clones, approximately 84% of them present only once. In regard to this clone: Its specificity is unknown. The sample carries other DNA sequences with the same CDR3.

Study-level findings and limits: As a later analysis showed, a missense DCLRE1C variant was linked to trimming of TCR beta V- and J-genes.

This TCR derives from a middle-aged woman in good health and CMV-seropositive. Source material: PBMCs.

Written as DNA, the CDR3 is TGTGCCAGTAGTGTAGGAACTCAAGAGACCCAGTACTTC. Translation gives CASSVGTQETQYF. The chain uses TRBV19 and TRBJ2-5; D gene ambiguous. This CDR3 region has 13 residues. The V gene lost 5 bases and the J gene lost 2 bases, with 9 bases spanning the gap. CDR1 is LNHDA and CDR2 is SQIVND in the germline V gene (reference sequence).